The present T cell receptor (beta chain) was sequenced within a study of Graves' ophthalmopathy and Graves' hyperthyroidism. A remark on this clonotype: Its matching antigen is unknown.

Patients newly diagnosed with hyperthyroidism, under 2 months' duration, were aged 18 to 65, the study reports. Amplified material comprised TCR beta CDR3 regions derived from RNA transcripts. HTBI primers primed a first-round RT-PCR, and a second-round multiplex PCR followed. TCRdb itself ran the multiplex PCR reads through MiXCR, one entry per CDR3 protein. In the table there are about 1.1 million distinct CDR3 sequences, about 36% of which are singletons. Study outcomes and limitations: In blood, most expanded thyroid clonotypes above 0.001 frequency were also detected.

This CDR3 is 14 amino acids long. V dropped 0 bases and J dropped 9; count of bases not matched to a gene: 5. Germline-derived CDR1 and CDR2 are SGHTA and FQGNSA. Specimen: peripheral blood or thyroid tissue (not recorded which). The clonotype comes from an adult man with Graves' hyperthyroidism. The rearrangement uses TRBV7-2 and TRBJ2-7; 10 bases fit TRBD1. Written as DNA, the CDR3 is TGTGCCAGCAGCTTAGCGGGACAGGGGATGGGGCAGTACTTC. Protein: CASSLAGQGMGQYF.